This T cell receptor beta chain was found in a study of graft-versus-host responses after intestinal transplantation. This clone was picked up one time. Its antigen is not known. Repertoires were generated with immunoSEQ multiplex PCR, while TCRdb's copy carries only in-frame clones and drops some. The table records some 85,000 clones, less than 95% of them present only once. Sequenced material: unstimulated CD8+ T cells sorted from spleen or lymph node cells, taken before transplant. This receptor was taken from a human donor who was the organ donor for an intestinal transplant.

Written as DNA, the CDR3 is TGTGCCAGCAGCCCTAGACCACCAACGGATACGCAGTATTTT. It codes for CASSPRPPTDTQYF. The genes are TRBV7-8 and TRBJ2-3; D is unclear. This CDR3 contains 14 residues. V was clipped by 5 bases and J by 6 bases, with 15 bases between them. Looked up from germline, CDR1 is SGHVS and CDR2 is FQNEAQ.